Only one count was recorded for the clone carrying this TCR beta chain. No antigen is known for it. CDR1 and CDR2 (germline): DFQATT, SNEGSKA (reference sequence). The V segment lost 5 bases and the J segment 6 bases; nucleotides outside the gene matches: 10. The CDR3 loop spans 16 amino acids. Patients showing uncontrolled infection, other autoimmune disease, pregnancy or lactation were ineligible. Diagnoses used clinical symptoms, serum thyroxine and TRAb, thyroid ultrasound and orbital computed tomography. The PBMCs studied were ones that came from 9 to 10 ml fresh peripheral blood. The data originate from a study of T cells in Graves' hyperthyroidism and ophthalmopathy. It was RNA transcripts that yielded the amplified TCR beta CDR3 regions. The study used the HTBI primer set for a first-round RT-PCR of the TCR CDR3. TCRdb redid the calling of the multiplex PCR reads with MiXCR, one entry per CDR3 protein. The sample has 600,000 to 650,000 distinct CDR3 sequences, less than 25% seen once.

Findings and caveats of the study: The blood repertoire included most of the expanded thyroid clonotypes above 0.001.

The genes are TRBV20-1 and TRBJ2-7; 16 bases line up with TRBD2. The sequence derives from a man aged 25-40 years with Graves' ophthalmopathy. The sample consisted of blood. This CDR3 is CSASGLAGGPLTEQYF. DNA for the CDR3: TGCAGTGCTTCGGGACTAGCGGGAGGGCCTCTGACCGAGCAGTACTTC.